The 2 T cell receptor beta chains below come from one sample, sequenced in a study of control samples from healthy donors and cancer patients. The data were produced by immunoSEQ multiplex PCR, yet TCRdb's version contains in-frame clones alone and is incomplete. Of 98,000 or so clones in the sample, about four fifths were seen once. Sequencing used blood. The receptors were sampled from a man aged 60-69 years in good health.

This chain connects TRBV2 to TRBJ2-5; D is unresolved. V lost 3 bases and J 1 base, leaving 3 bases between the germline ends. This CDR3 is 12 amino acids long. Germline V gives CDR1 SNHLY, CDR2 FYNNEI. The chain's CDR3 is CASSDSQETQYF. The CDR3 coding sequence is TGTGCCAGCAGTGACAGCCAAGAGACCCAGTACTTC.

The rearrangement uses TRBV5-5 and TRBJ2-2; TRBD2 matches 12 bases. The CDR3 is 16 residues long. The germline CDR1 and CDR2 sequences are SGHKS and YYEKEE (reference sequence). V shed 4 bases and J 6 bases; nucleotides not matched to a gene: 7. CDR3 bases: TGTGCCAGCAGCCCTGGACTAGCGGGGTTCCCCGGGGAGCTGTTTTTT. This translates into CASSPGLAGFPGELFF.